Listed here are 14 T cell receptor beta chains from one sample, sequenced in a study of CD8+CD57+ T cells in acquired aplastic anemia. TCR beta VDJ and CDR3 profiling used genomic DNA as template. Each CDR3 protein gets one entry after TCRdb re-called the reads with MiXCR. The sample includes around 190,000 distinct CDR3 sequences, around 50% of them seen just once. An expansion of CD8+CD57+ cells by flow cytometry had been shown in patients chosen for sequencing. The sequencing sample was made of sorted CD4+, CD8+, or CD8+CD57+ T cells (not recorded which) from PBMCs. Receptors originate from a human donor with aplastic anemia.

The chain carries TRBV29-1 and TRBJ1-2; TRBD1 aligns across 9 bases. Germline V CDR1 and CDR2: SQVTM, ANQGSEA. This CDR3 has 15 residues. The J segment lost 4 bases and the V segment lost 6 bases, leaving 12 bases of the junction unmatched. In DNA form, the CDR3 reads TGCAGCGTGAGAGACAGGGACAGGGTGCCCTATGGCTACACCTTC. It is translated as CSVRDRDRVPYGYTF.

This clonotype was detected many times. The chain couples TRBV25-1 to TRBJ2-1; tentatively, D is TRBD1 (5 bases). Trimming stripped 2 bases from V and 7 bases from J, with 9 bases between. The CDR3 is made up of 13 amino acids. Germline values: CDR1 MGHDK, CDR2 SYGVNS. DNA of the CDR3: TGTGCCAGCAGTGAAGGGGCCCGAAATGAGCAGTTCTTC. Protein product: CASSEGARNEQFF.

The chain combines TRBV5-1 with TRBJ2-3, with D possibly matching TRBD1 (6 bases). V lost 4 bases and J lost 3, with 18 bases in between. CDR3 length equals 16 residues. Looked up from germline, CDR1 is SGHRS and CDR2 is YFSETQ. The CDR3 protein is CASSRSSGGRTDTQYF. DNA of the CDR3: TGCGCCAGCAGCCGATCGTCTGGGGGCCGGACAGATACGCAGTATTTT.

This clonotype showed up many times. The rearrangement uses TRBV6-6 and TRBJ1-3; the D is unclear. CDR1 is MNHNY, CDR2 SVGAGI, per germline (reference sequence). This CDR3 contains 14 residues. V was trimmed by 2 bases and J by 4 bases, leaving 9 bases between them. Here the CDR3 DNA reads TGTGCCAGCAGTTACCAAATACAAGGAAACACCATATATTTT. It codes for CASSYQIQGNTIYF.

The chain's CDR3 is CASSGTINEKLFF. CDR3 sequence (DNA): TGTGCCAGTTCCGGGACCATTAATGAAAAACTGTTTTTT. The V gene is TRBV19, the J gene TRBJ1-4; D might be TRBD1 (5 bases). The germline CDR1 and CDR2 sequences are LNHDA and SQIVND (reference sequence). V lost 8 bases, J lost 4 bases, and 11 bases lay in between. This CDR3 is 13 amino acids long. Full variable domain (outside the CDR3, taken from reference TRBV19 and TRBJ1-4): DGGITQSPKYLFRKEGQNVTLSCEQNLNHDAMYWYRQDPGQGLRLIYYSQIVNDFQKGDIAEGYSVSREKKESFPLTVTSAQKNPTAFYLCASSGTINEKLFFGSGTQLSVL.

This chain connects TRBV5-1 to TRBJ2-1; 15 bases are shared with TRBD2. The CDR3 contains 17 residues. Per germline, CDR1 SGHRS and CDR2 YFSETQ. V shed 1 base and J 8 bases; nucleotides not matched to a gene: 7. CDR3 nucleotides: TGCGCCAGCAGCTTGACACGGACTAGCGGGGGGGGGCATGAGCAGTTCTTC. Translating gives CASSLTRTSGGGHEQFF.

This clonotype was seen more than once but under ten times. The rearrangement joins TRBV29-1 to TRBJ2-1, with 11 bases lining up with TRBD2. Germline CDR1 SQVTM, CDR2 ANQGSEA. With V trimmed by 4 bases and J by 15 bases, 14 bases remained unmatched. The CDR3 consists of 14 residues. The CDR3 spells CSVVGVAGGPVMFF. For the CDR3, the DNA is TGCAGCGTTGTCGGGGTAGCGGGAGGGCCGGTAATGTTCTTC.

This chain uses TRBV6-1 with TRBJ1-2, with TRBD1 identical over 7 bases. The CDR3 totals 18 residues. The V gene's germline CDR1 is MNHNS and CDR2 SASEGT. V trimming: 4 bases; J trimming: 5 bases; junction bases outside the gene matches: 19. The CDR3 here is CASSAHEQGDLHVYGYTF. DNA for the CDR3: TGTGCCAGCAGTGCCCACGAGCAGGGGGACCTGCACGTATATGGCTACACCTTC.

This clonotype has at least ten counts. The V gene is TRBV5-1, the J gene TRBJ2-1; D is tentatively TRBD1 or TRBD2 (5 bases each). The germline V gene encodes CDR1 SGHRS and CDR2 YFSETQ. The CDR3 runs 14 residues. V lost 5 bases and J lost 2, with 11 bases in between. CDR3 residues: CASSGDQAYNEQFF. The CDR3 nucleotides are TGCGCCAGCAGTGGGGACCAAGCCTACAATGAGCAGTTCTTC.

This clonotype was observed once. The chain has TRBV7-3 and TRBJ2-7; TRBD2 aligns across 10 bases. The CDR3 is 13 residues long. The V gene's germline CDR1 is SGHTA and CDR2 FQGTGA. The J segment lost 5 bases and the V segment lost 5 bases, leaving 3 bases of the junction unmatched. The CDR3 is CASSVAGGNEQYF. The CDR3 DNA is TGTGCCAGCAGCGTAGCGGGGGGTAACGAGCAGTACTTC.

The rearrangement joins TRBV20-1 to TRBJ1-1; 9 positions match TRBD1. The CDR3 consists of 14 residues. Germline V gives CDR1 DFQATT, CDR2 SNEGSKA (reference sequence). The junction had 16 bases not matched to a gene; V was cut back by 7 bases and J by 10 bases. DNA for the CDR3: TGCAGTGTGACCGGGACAGGGACACCGGGCGCAGCTTTCTTT. Its protein product is CSVTGTGTPGAAFF.

This clonotype was seen ten or more times. The chain links TRBV2 to TRBJ2-7, with D maybe TRBD2 (7 bases). V was cut by 3 bases and J by 2 bases, with 11 bases left in between. The germline V gene has CDR1 SNHLY and CDR2 FYNNEI. CDR3 length: 14 amino acids. The CDR3 DNA is TGTGCCAGCAGTGACCGGGGGGCCGCCTACGAGCAGTACTTC. This codes for CASSDRGAAYEQYF.

This clonotype has ten or more counts. CDR3 sequence reads: CASHYTGRMIKGNQPQHF. The CDR3 region has the DNA TGTGCCAGCCACTACACGGGACGGATGATTAAGGGCAATCAGCCCCAGCATTTT. The V and J genes are TRBV25-1 and TRBJ1-5; the D gene is possibly TRBD1 (5 bases). This CDR3 contains 18 residues. The germline gives CDR1 MGHDK, CDR2 SYGVNS. V was cut by 8 bases and J by 2 bases, with 25 bases left in between.

This clonotype was seen many times. This sequence joins TRBV5-1 and TRBJ2-7, with TRBD1 as a possible D gene (5 bases). The germline CDR1 and CDR2 sequences are SGHRS and YFSETQ. CDR3 size: 15 residues. V dropped 0 bases and J dropped 5 bases, with 15 bases sitting between them. CDR3 sequence (DNA): TGCGCCAGCAGCTTGGCCCAGGGCCGGATTCACGAGCAGTACTTC. Its protein product is CASSLAQGRIHEQYF.